Listed below are T cell receptor beta chains from one sample, sequenced in a study of PD-1 blockade in classical Hodgkin lymphoma. Produced via immunoSEQ multiplex PCR; TCRdb's table is partial and in-frame only. The sample yields 25,000 to 35,000 clones, roughly 76% seen once. The sample in question was peripheral blood mononuclear cells (PBMCs), obtained before the second cycle of nivolumab. Every receptor here comes from a human donor with classical Hodgkin lymphoma. Each CDR3 is given with its conserved first and last residue. Each record gives: D gene, J gene, clone size, CDR3 length, V gene, CDR3 protein, CDR3 DNA. The D gene is left open where the match is weak. Where a row states a size, it is once, few, many or the class of an expanded clone; other rows omit it.

. TRBJ1-2 few 14 TRBV6-6 CASNHPGSDYGYTF TGTGCCAGCAACCACCCGGGCTCCGACTATGGCTACACCTTC
. TRBJ1-2 once 13 TRBV5-4 CASSPDTNYGYTF TGTGCCAGCAGCCCGGACACTAACTATGGCTACACCTTC
. TRBJ1-1 . 13 TRBV5-1 CASNEAWNTEAFF TGCGCCAGCAATGAGGCCTGGAACACTGAAGCTTTCTTT
TRBD2 TRBJ2-5 . 16 TRBV19 CASSIGSGGYQETQYF TGTGCCAGTAGTATTGGTAGCGGGGGGTACCAAGAGACCCAGTACTTC
. TRBJ2-3 . 12 TRBV19 CASSITTDTQYF TGTGCCAGTAGTATAACAACAGATACGCAGTATTTT
. TRBJ1-1 . 16 TRBV5-1 CASSLAMAGADTEAFF TGCGCCAGCAGCTTGGCCATGGCCGGGGCGGACACTGAAGCTTTCTTT
TRBD1 TRBJ2-1 few 15 TRBV5-4 CASSTNRGIYNEQFF TGTGCCAGCAGCACAAACAGGGGTATATACAATGAGCAGTTCTTC
. TRBJ1-1 . 14 TRBV27 CASSLYSMNTEAFF TGTGCCAGCAGTTTATACAGCATGAACACTGAAGCTTTCTTT
. TRBJ2-5 . 16 TRBV7-8 CASSSERALYKETQYF TGTGCCAGCAGCTCAGAGCGGGCCTTATATAAAGAGACCCAGTACTTC
. TRBJ2-5 . 15 TRBV7-8 CASSLVGRPRVTQYF TGTGCCAGCAGCTTAGTTGGGAGGCCCAGGGTGACCCAGTACTTC
. TRBJ1-2 . 16 TRBV4-3 CASSQDTQRQNYGYTF TGCGCCAGCAGCCAAGACACTCAGAGGCAGAACTATGGCTACACCTTC
. TRBJ2-1 . 12 TRBV6-6 CASIAGRNEQFF TGTGCCAGCATCGCCGGACGAAATGAGCAGTTCTTC
. TRBJ2-5 . 12 TRBV10-3 CAISESQETQYF TGTGCCATCAGTGAGTCCCAGGAGACCCAGTACTTC
. TRBJ1-1 . 15 TRBV18 CASSPLGVPNTEAFF TGTGCCAGCTCACCACTAGGGGTCCCGAACACTGAAGCTTTCTTT
TRBD1 TRBJ2-5 . 14 TRBV13 CASSGDRAGETQYF TGTGCCAGCAGCGGGGACAGGGCGGGGGAGACCCAGTACTTC
TRBD1 TRBJ1-1 . 13 TRBV29-1 CSVPGQLNTEAFF TGCAGCGTCCCGGGACAGCTGAACACTGAAGCTTTCTTT
. TRBJ2-5 . 15 TRBV27 CASSSTLTELGTQYF TGTGCCAGCAGTTCGACTCTGACAGAGCTCGGGACCCAGTACTTC
. TRBJ1-3 . 14 TRBV10-2 CASSESLLGNTIYF TGCGCCAGCAGTGAGTCGCTTTTAGGAAACACCATATATTTT
. TRBJ1-1 . 14 TRBV28 CASSFARGLTEAFF TGTGCCAGCAGTTTTGCGAGGGGGTTGACTGAAGCTTTCTTT
. TRBJ1-3 . 13 TRBV5-5 CASSFESGNTIYF TGTGCCAGCAGCTTCGAGTCTGGAAACACCATATATTTT
. TRBJ2-3 . 12 TRBV28 CASSFVGDTQYF TGTGCCAGCAGTTTTGTCGGGGATACGCAGTATTTT
TRBD2 TRBJ2-5 . 13 TRBV5-6 CASSPGLGETQYF TGTGCCAGCAGCCCGGGACTAGGGGAGACCCAGTACTTC
. TRBJ1-1 . 16 TRBV2 CASSVGAGSGRTEAFF TGTGCCAGCAGTGTGGGGGCTGGTAGTGGGAGAACTGAAGCTTTCTTT
. TRBJ1-1 few 13 TRBV19 CASSIDPGNLAFF TGTGCCAGTAGTATAGACCCCGGAAATTTAGCTTTCTTT
. TRBJ1-6 . 18 TRBV5-6 CASSANVRAPFYNSPLHF TGTGCCAGCAGCGCTAATGTCAGGGCCCCATTCTATAATTCACCCCTCCACTTT
. TRBJ1-2 . 16 TRBV5-4 CASSTPGRGTNYGYTF TGTGCCAGCAGCACGCCGGGACGGGGGACTAACTATGGCTACACCTTC
. TRBJ1-2 once 15 TRBV11-2 CASSLEAGRLSGYTF TGTGCCAGCAGCTTAGAGGCAGGTCGGTTGAGTGGCTACACCTTC
. TRBJ1-1 . 13 TRBV6-5 CASSYWQNTEAFF TGTGCCAGCAGTTACTGGCAGAACACTGAAGCTTTCTTT
. TRBJ1-2 once 15 TRBV7-9 CASSFRYASGRGYTF TGTGCCAGCAGCTTTAGATACGCCTCGGGCCGAGGCTACACCTTC
. TRBJ2-3 . 15 TRBV5-1 CASSTLWAITDTQYF TGCGCCAGCAGCACCCTTTGGGCGATCACAGATACGCAGTATTTT
TRBD2 TRBJ2-1 . 17 TRBV28 CASRTPASGGSYNEQFF TGTGCCAGCAGGACCCCCGCTAGCGGGGGTTCCTACAATGAGCAGTTCTTC
. TRBJ2-5 few 11 TRBV2 CASRVGETQYF TGTGCCAGCAGGGTCGGGGAGACCCAGTACTTC
TRBD2 TRBJ2-3 . 16 TRBV30 CAWSTSGLPGIDTQYF TGTGCCTGGAGTACCTCGGGACTACCCGGGATAGATACGCAGTATTTT
TRBD2 TRBJ2-1 . 14 TRBV6-4 CANLRKRGGYEQFF TGTGCCAACCTACGGAAGCGGGGGGGCTATGAGCAGTTCTTC
TRBD1 TRBJ1-1 few 14 TRBV18 CASSPPGQGTEAFF TGTGCCAGCTCACCGCCGGGACAGGGCACTGAAGCTTTCTTT
. TRBJ1-5 medium-sized 13 TRBV5-4 CASSLVPNQPQHF TGTGCCAGCAGCTTGGTTCCAAATCAGCCCCAGCATTTT
. TRBJ1-6 . 13 TRBV6-6 CASRSGGNSPLHF TGTGCCAGCAGATCGGGGGGTAATTCACCCCTCCACTTT
TRBD1 TRBJ2-7 once 15 TRBV6-5 CASSQSGTGTYEQYF TGTGCCAGCAGTCAATCCGGGACAGGGACCTACGAGCAGTACTTC
. TRBJ2-2 . 15 TRBV6-6 CASSYSRANTGELFF TGTGCCAGCAGTTACAGCAGGGCGAACACCGGGGAGCTGTTTTTT
TRBD2 TRBJ2-1 . 13 TRBV9 CASEEGGFNEQFF TGTGCCAGCGAAGAGGGAGGGTTCAATGAGCAGTTCTTC
. TRBJ1-2 . 19 TRBV5-1 CASSLARQLREEANYGYTF TGCGCCAGCAGCTTGGCCCGACAGCTGAGAGAAGAAGCTAACTATGGCTACACCTTC
TRBD2 TRBJ2-2 few 18 TRBV7-2 CASPSPLAGGLHTGELFF TGTGCCAGCCCCTCGCCCCTAGCGGGGGGGCTCCACACCGGGGAGCTGTTTTTT
TRBD1 TRBJ1-2 . 13 TRBV6-5 CATRDRDNYGYTF TGTGCCACCAGGGACAGGGATAACTATGGCTACACCTTC
. TRBJ2-5 few 14 TRBV5-4 CASSTRGGQETQYF TGTGCCAGCAGCACCCGAGGGGGGCAAGAGACCCAGTACTTC
. TRBJ2-7 few 14 TRBV5-5 CAGASGLSSYEQYF TGTGCCGGGGCTTCAGGGTTGAGCTCCTACGAGCAGTACTTC
. TRBJ1-2 . 12 TRBV2 CASRSGVGGYTF TGTGCCAGCAGGTCAGGGGTTGGTGGCTACACCTTC
. TRBJ2-5 . 16 TRBV5-1 CASSLGQAQKRETQYF TGCGCCAGCAGCTTGGGACAGGCCCAGAAACGAGAGACCCAGTACTTC
TRBD1 TRBJ2-7 . 14 TRBV5-6 CASSFGTGNYEQYF TGTGCCAGCAGCTTCGGGACAGGGAACTACGAGCAGTACTTC
TRBD1 TRBJ1-5 . 14 TRBV18 CASSDGQGFQPQHF TGTGCCAGCTCAGACGGACAGGGATTTCAGCCCCAGCATTTT
TRBD1 TRBJ1-2 . 12 TRBV27 CASRQGADGYTF TGTGCCAGCAGACAGGGGGCTGATGGCTACACCTTC
. TRBJ1-6 . 15 TRBV7-9 CAVIQGDSYNSPLHF TGTGCCGTTATTCAGGGAGACTCCTATAATTCACCCCTCCACTTT